This T cell receptor (beta chain) was recovered during a study of blood T cell repertoires in COVID-19. V lost 6 bases to trimming and J lost 5 bases; unmatched junction nucleotides: 10. This CDR3 is built from 15 residues. Germline values: CDR1 MNHNY, CDR2 SVGAGI (reference sequence). Produced via immunoSEQ multiplex PCR; TCRdb's table is partial and in-frame only. The sample holds fewer than 200,000 clones, 85% seen once. This TCR was sampled from an older woman with acute or convalescent COVID-19. The sample consisted of peripheral blood. The chain links TRBV6-6 to TRBJ2-3; 8 positions match TRBD2. CDR3 region: CASRPVGGGIDTQYF. The DNA for the CDR3 is TGTGCCAGCAGGCCCGTCGGGGGGGGGATAGATACGCAGTATTTT.